Shown below are 25 T cell receptor beta chains from a single sample sequenced in a study of OX40 agonist ivuxolimab in advanced cancers. Assay: immunoSEQ multiplex PCR; the TCRdb copy retains only in-frame clones and omits some. The sample holds under 85,000 clones, roughly 86% seen once. The input for sequencing was CD4+ or CD8+ T cells sorted from blood, taken in a trial of the OX40 agonist ivuxolimab. The receptor source for this set is an adult with an advanced solid tumor such as melanoma, head and neck, liver or kidney cancer.

This sequence joins TRBV6-6 and TRBJ2-1; D call uncertain. Per germline, CDR1 MNHNY and CDR2 SVGAGI (reference sequence). The CDR3 runs 11 residues. The ends were cut back, 1 base at V and 9 bases at J, with 4 bases in the middle. This CDR3 reads CASSYLGEQFF. Here the CDR3 DNA reads TGTGCCAGCAGTTACTTGGGTGAGCAGTTCTTC.

This clone appeared once. This chain links TRBV30 with TRBJ2-3; maybe TRBD1 (6 bases). This CDR3 is built from 15 residues. In germline, CDR1 is GTSNPN, CDR2 SVGIG (reference sequence). V was shortened by 4 bases and J by 0 bases, with 14 bases between the two germline ends. The CDR3 reads CAWTNRAISTDTQYF. The CDR3 region has the DNA TGTGCCTGGACGAACAGGGCTATTAGCACAGATACGCAGTATTTT.

V gene TRBV18 combines with J gene TRBJ1-1; 9 bases are a match to TRBD1. This CDR3 is built from 12 residues. V was clipped by 6 bases and J by 5 bases; unmatched bases: 1. Germline-derived CDR1 and CDR2 are KGHSH and LQKENI. CDR3 DNA sequence: TGTGCCAGCTCCGGACAGGGGACTGAAGCTTTCTTT. Translation: CASSGQGTEAFF.

This chain connects TRBV28 to TRBJ2-7; D ambiguous. V shed 5 bases and J shed 7 bases, with 12 bases lying between them. CDR3 length: 12 residues. The V gene's germline CDR1 is MDHEN and CDR2 SYDVKM. CDR3 sequence reads: CASSGLLGEQYV. In DNA, the CDR3 is TGTGCCAGCAGTGGTTTGCTTGGAGAGCAGTACGTC.

The CDR3, as DNA: TGTGCCAGCAGCGTAGAAGGGATAATCGGGGACTACAATGAGCAGTTCTTC. This gives the protein CASSVEGIIGDYNEQFF. The gene calls are TRBV9 and TRBJ2-1, with D possibly TRBD2 on 5 matching bases. CDR3 size: 17 residues. The germline CDR1 and CDR2 sequences are SGDLS and YYNGEE. Trimming removed 0 bases at V and 3 bases at J, with 16 bases between. Filled out from reference TRBV9 and TRBJ2-1, the complete variable domain reads DSGVTQTPKHLITATGQRVTLRCSPRSGDLSVYWYQQSLDQGLQFLIQYYNGEERAKGNILERFSAQQFPDLHSELNLSSLELGDSALYFCASSVEGIIGDYNEQFFGPGTRLTVL.

The chain couples TRBV11-2 to TRBJ2-1, with a tentative D call TRBD1 (5 bases). Germline CDR1 reads SGHAT; CDR2 reads FQNNGV. V lost 0 bases and J 11 bases, leaving 14 bases between the germline ends. The CDR3 extends over 14 amino acids. This chain's CDR3 is CASSLDQGRVKQFF. CDR3 sequence (DNA): TGTGCCAGCAGCTTAGATCAGGGCAGAGTTAAGCAGTTCTTC. Variable domain in full (rest from reference TRBV11-2 and TRBJ2-1): EAGVAQSPRYKIIEKRQSVAFWCNPISGHATLYWYQQILGQGPKLLIQFQNNGVVDDSQLPKDRFSAERLKGVDSTLKIQPAKLEDSAVYLCASSLDQGRVKQFFGPGTRLTVL.

The rearrangement links TRBV25-1 to TRBJ1-1, with D uncertain. V lost 6 bases to trimming and J lost 5 bases, with 16 bases between them. This CDR3 comprises 14 residues. CDR1 is MGHDK and CDR2 is SYGVNS in the germline V gene. CDR3 sequence reads: CASSPQITGTEAFF. The CDR3 bases are TGTGCCAGCAGCCCTCAGATAACTGGGACTGAAGCTTTCTTT.

V is TRBV9 and J is TRBJ2-1, with D perhaps given as TRBD1 or TRBD2 (6 bases each). The CDR3 loop spans 16 amino acids. Per the germline V gene, CDR1 is SGDLS and CDR2 is YYNGEE. The V gene lost 3 bases and the J gene lost 4 bases, with 17 bases spanning the gap. The CDR3 nucleotides read TGTGCCAGCAGCGGGAGGGGGGCAACTCAGTACAATGAGCAGTTCTTC. It codes for CASSGRGATQYNEQFF. Using reference TRBV9 and TRBJ2-1 for the parts outside the CDR3, the full variable domain is DSGVTQTPKHLITATGQRVTLRCSPRSGDLSVYWYQQSLDQGLQFLIQYYNGEERAKGNILERFSAQQFPDLHSELNLSSLELGDSALYFCASSGRGATQYNEQFFGPGTRLTVL.

The chain recombines TRBV6-1 with TRBJ2-2, with 10 bases that match TRBD2. J was trimmed by 2 bases and V by 6 bases; bases with no gene match: 6. The CDR3 length is 16 residues. Germline V gives CDR1 MNHNS, CDR2 SASEGT. The CDR3 region has the DNA TGTGCCAGCAGGGAATTAGCGGGGGGCAACACCGGGGAGCTGTTTTTT. It is translated as CASRELAGGNTGELFF.

The CDR3 bases are TGTGCCAGCAGCCTAAGGTCTAGCACAGATACGCAGTATTTT. Amino acid sequence: CASSLRSSTDTQYF. This chain joins TRBV7-3 and TRBJ2-3; D unclear. The CDR3 has 14 residues. V was clipped by 5 bases and J by 0 bases, with 9 bases between them. Looked up from germline, CDR1 is SGHTA and CDR2 is FQGTGA.

This clone was observed a single time. The CDR3: CASSDSGGVITEAFF. Written as DNA, the CDR3 is TGTGCCAGCAGTGATTCAGGGGGCGTTATCACTGAAGCTTTCTTT. V is TRBV2 and J is TRBJ1-1, with 8 bases identical to TRBD1. V lost 3 bases, J lost 4 bases, and 7 bases stayed unmatched. Germline CDR1 SNHLY, CDR2 FYNNEI. The CDR3 runs to 15 residues.

The chain employs TRBV6-5 and TRBJ1-5; TRBD1 might be the D (6 bases). CDR1 and CDR2 (germline): MNHEY, SVGAGI. The CDR3 covers 13 residues. Trimming removed 7 bases from V and 7 bases from J, with 14 bases in between. CDR3 protein: CASTSQGEQPQHF. The CDR3 nucleotides are TGTGCCAGCACCTCACAGGGTGAACAGCCCCAGCATTTT.

The rearrangement joins TRBV19 to TRBJ2-6; D uncertain. Trimming stripped 3 bases from V and 2 bases from J, with 8 bases between. The CDR3 loop spans 15 amino acids. In germline, CDR1 is LNHDA, CDR2 SQIVND (reference sequence). The CDR3 sequence: CASSIVDAGANVLTF. For the CDR3, the DNA is TGTGCCAGTAGTATTGTGGACGCTGGGGCCAACGTCCTGACTTTC.

V usage is TRBV4-2 and J usage is TRBJ2-5; TRBD2 agrees at 8 bases. There are 14 residues in the CDR3. V was pared by 2 bases and J by 4 bases, with 3 bases of the junction left unmatched. Germline V gene data show CDR1 as LGHNA and CDR2 as YNFKEQ. The CDR3 sequence is CASSQTSGRETQYF. The CDR3 DNA follows: TGTGCCAGCAGCCAAACTAGCGGCCGAGAGACCCAGTACTTC.

This chain uses TRBV5-1 with TRBJ2-3; D may be TRBD2 (5 bases). V was shortened by 0 bases and J by 6 bases, with 20 bases between the two germline ends. The CDR3 covers 17 residues. Germline V lookup: CDR1 SGHRS, CDR2 YFSETQ. DNA for the CDR3: TGCGCCAGCAGCTTGGCCGTTCGGGCAATAGCGACCGATACGCAGTATTTT. Translation: CASSLAVRAIATDTQYF.

The CDR3 bases are TGCAGCGGGGGCGAGGGGTACTATGGCTACACCTTC. This gives the protein CSGGEGYYGYTF. The chain has TRBV29-1 and TRBJ1-2, with TRBD1 as a possible D gene (5 bases). The germline CDR1 and CDR2 sequences are SQVTM and ANQGSEA. The CDR3 is 12 residues long. The germline V and J ends were trimmed by 7 bases and 3 bases, with 12 bases remaining between them.

The rearrangement links TRBV18 to TRBJ2-7; 7 bases line up with TRBD1. The CDR3 totals 15 residues. Germline V CDR1 and CDR2: KGHSH, LQKENI. J lost 0 bases, V lost 5 bases, and 7 bases had no gene match. CDR3 amino acids: CASSDSRDSSYEQYF. Here the CDR3 DNA reads TGTGCCAGCTCAGATTCCCGGGACAGCTCCTACGAGCAGTACTTC.

This clone was detected only once. The V gene is TRBV28, the J gene TRBJ1-2, with a possible D match to TRBD1 (6 bases). CDR1 and CDR2 (germline): MDHEN, SYDVKM. V was shortened by 7 bases and J by 2 bases, with 11 bases between the two germline ends. CDR3 length equals 13 residues. The CDR3 spells CASNPGQNYGYTF. CDR3 coding DNA: TGTGCCAGCAACCCCGGACAGAACTATGGCTACACCTTC.

The chain has TRBV11-2 and TRBJ1-5; 11 bases align to TRBD1. Germline V gene sequence: CDR1 SGHAT, CDR2 FQNNGV. The CDR3 is 19 residues long. Losses at the gene ends were 1 base for V and 5 bases for J; bases not matched to a gene: 13. CDR3 loop: CASSLGGTGGSGWDQPQHF. The CDR3 DNA is TGTGCCAGCAGCTTAGGGGGGACAGGGGGATCTGGCTGGGATCAGCCCCAGCATTTT.

The rearrangement uses TRBV2 and TRBJ1-4; 8 bases map to TRBD1. Germline values: CDR1 SNHLY, CDR2 FYNNEI. The CDR3 has 15 amino acids. The V and J ends lost 1 base and 5 bases, in that order; junction bases with no gene match: 3. In nucleotides, the CDR3 is TGTGCCAGCAGTGAAGGGGGGACAGGCAATGAAAAACTGTTTTTT. It translates to CASSEGGTGNEKLFF.

The V and J genes are TRBV6-1 and TRBJ2-2; a possible D gene is TRBD2 (6 bases). This CDR3 has 17 amino acids. From germline, CDR1 is MNHNS and CDR2 SASEGT. Trimming removed 1 base from V and 7 bases from J, with 19 bases in between. As DNA, the CDR3 is TGTGCCAGCAGTGAAGAGGGCGGGACTGACGCTTACGGGGAGCTGTTTTTT. It translates to CASSEEGGTDAYGELFF.

The rearrangement links TRBV18 to TRBJ2-7; D unresolved. Germline V gene sequence: CDR1 KGHSH, CDR2 LQKENI. The CDR3 runs to 13 residues. Trimming shortened V by 7 bases and J by 4 bases, and 14 bases separated the two germline ends. CDR3 coding DNA: TGTGCCAGCTATAGTCCGGATCGGTACGAGCAGTACTTC. It codes for CASYSPDRYEQYF. Combining the CDR3 with reference TRBV18 and TRBJ2-7 gives the whole variable domain NAGVMQNPRHLVRRRGQEARLRCSPMKGHSHVYWYRQLPEEGLKFMVYLQKENIIDESGMPKERFSAEFPKEGPSILRIQQVVRGDSAAYFCASYSPDRYEQYFGPGTRLTVT.

The V and J genes are TRBV7-2 and TRBJ2-4; weak D call: TRBD1 (6 bases). Germline loops: CDR1 SGHTA, CDR2 FQGNSA. V lost 4 bases to trimming and J lost 0 bases, with 13 bases between them. The CDR3 contains 16 residues. CDR3 coding DNA: TGTGCCAGCAGCTACCGGGACACCCTAGCCAAAAACATTCAGTACTTC. This translates into CASSYRDTLAKNIQYF.

J is TRBJ1-6 and V is TRBV18, with unresolved D. CDR1 is KGHSH, CDR2 LQKENI, per germline. This CDR3 has 11 residues. The V and J ends lost 6 bases and 10 bases respectively, with 7 bases between them. CDR3 DNA sequence: TGTGCCAGCTCCGGGGAATCACCCCTCCACTTT. Translated: CASSGESPLHF.

The chain employs TRBV28 and TRBJ2-4; 8 nucleotides match TRBD1. The CDR3 length is 15 residues. Trimming cost V 7 bases and J 1 base; bases outside gene matches: 6. Germline CDR1 reads MDHEN; CDR2 reads SYDVKM. The CDR3 loop is CASMDRVLAKNIQYF. CDR3 DNA: TGTGCCAGCATGGACAGGGTGTTGGCCAAAAACATTCAGTACTTC.